A selection of T cell receptor beta chains follows, all from one sample in a study of Graves' ophthalmopathy and Graves' hyperthyroidism. Using its own MiXCR run on the multiplex PCR reads, TCRdb lists one record per CDR3 protein. This table has about 1.2 million distinct CDR3 sequences, 35% to 45% appearing once. Sequenced material: peripheral blood or thyroid tissue (not recorded which). The receptors were gathered from an adult man with Graves' hyperthyroidism. The CDR3 runs from the conserved cysteine through the conserved F or W. Not all rows give a size; the values are once, few, many and, for expanded clones, a class.

j_call clone_size v_call cdr3_aa
TRBJ2-7 few TRBV27 CASSFLGDSYEQYF
TRBJ2-7 many TRBV15 CATSPRIGEQYF
TRBJ2-7 many TRBV20-1 CSASRSWRTSATYEQYF
TRBJ2-5 . TRBV7-9 CASSSPLKGQETQYF
TRBJ1-3 many TRBV19 CASSWRGSTLSGNTIYF
TRBJ1-2 many TRBV6-5 CASSYSTGTGYYGYTF
TRBJ1-6 . TRBV20-1 CSATYTGQVYNSPLHF
TRBJ2-5 many TRBV20-1 CSARDLGGTQYF
TRBJ1-1 many TRBV5-1 CASRPDVNTEAFF
TRBJ2-7 few TRBV7-2 CASSQEGAALSYEQYF
TRBJ1-2 few TRBV5-5 CASSLAPDRANYGYTF
TRBJ2-2 . TRBV10-3 CARFVGGYTGELFF
TRBJ2-7 . TRBV11-2 CASSFMTGMAYEQYF
TRBJ2-7 many TRBV29-1 CSVSSGYEQYF
TRBJ1-1 many TRBV11-2 CASSLEVGGHNIF
TRBJ1-4 many TRBV11-2 CASSLEGHSGKLFF
TRBJ1-2 . TRBV6-5 CASGGQHYGYTF
TRBJ2-5 . TRBV10-3 CASREAGVVETQYF
TRBJ2-7 . TRBV7-8 CASSLDRTREQYF
TRBJ2-2 once TRBV5-8 CASSLLGATAGELFF
TRBJ2-7 few TRBV19 CASSPERDLSYEQYF
TRBJ1-6 . TRBV29-1 CSVGDRVISPLHF
TRBJ2-5 . TRBV15 CATSREFLPLAGSQETQYF
TRBJ2-7 few TRBV7-8 CASSSPRTPSYEQYF
TRBJ2-7 once TRBV7-6 CASSLGLGDRTSGRTATYEQYF
TRBJ2-7 many TRBV14 CASSQGLAGTYEQYF
TRBJ1-5 . TRBV10-3 CAISNLTGRYGNQPQHF
TRBJ2-7 . TRBV20-1 CSAMGGGSSLYEQYF
TRBJ2-7 . TRBV5-6 CASSLQGRMNEQYF
TRBJ2-7 many TRBV29-1 CSAHLGEGSYEQYF
TRBJ2-7 . TRBV5-6 CASREAGTRNEQYF
TRBJ1-4 . TRBV6-6 CASIPNRGTEKLFF
TRBJ2-2 . TRBV7-9 CASSLLRGQGTNTGGLFF
TRBJ2-5 . TRBV2 CASMGAGGTQYF
TRBJ1-2 few TRBV19 CASKGRGPYGYTF
TRBJ2-7 . TRBV20-1 CSAPRVDVDYEQYF
TRBJ1-3 many TRBV19 CASSSRGFSGNTIYF
TRBJ1-3 once TRBV20-1 CSARGPGQVSFSGNTIYF
TRBJ2-5 . TRBV5-1 CASSFGPSYQETQYF
TRBJ1-5 . TRBV7-2 CASSPATGEVVQPQHF
TRBJ1-2 . TRBV15 CATSRDWEAGYTF
TRBJ1-4 many TRBV7-6 CASSLAGWRDSGEKLFF
TRBJ2-5 . TRBV5-1 CASSLAWGGGETQYF
TRBJ2-7 many TRBV6-5 CASSLQGQGKGYEQYF
TRBJ1-1 . TRBV7-9 CASRSRDSKGEAFF
TRBJ1-4 . TRBV5-4 CASSASQGSGEKLFF
TRBJ2-7 . TRBV4-1 CASSHRGSTGWAYEQYF
TRBJ1-2 many TRBV4-1 CASSQASSGQYGYTF
TRBJ1-3 many TRBV2 CASSDLGKSGNTIYF
TRBJ1-2 few TRBV7-9 CAITKNREFDGYTF
TRBJ1-5 . TRBV14 CASSLETRGRSPQHF
TRBJ2-2 many TRBV13 CASSGGGSDTGELFF
TRBJ2-2 . TRBV28 CASTQTGKLFF
TRBJ2-7 once TRBV19 CASSKDSNQPQQYF
TRBJ1-2 . TRBV4-3 CASSQDVAEYYGYTF